The entry below gives a single T cell receptor (beta chain) sequence along with its context. These data originate in a study of cytomegalovirus exposure and HLA in healthy donors. Germline lookup yields CDR1 SGHAT and CDR2 FQNNGV. Trimming pared 5 bases from V and 3 bases from J, leaving 14 bases between. The CDR3 runs 14 residues. 13 Jbeta primers and 60 Vbeta primers were used for the PCR. Assay used: immunoSEQ multiplex PCR; TCRdb lists only in-frame clones, some missing. This sample yields about 99,000 clones, of which around 76% are seen a single time; 10% belongs to the top ten. This sequence was found in a woman aged 18-29 years in good health and CMV-seropositive. The chain recombines TRBV11-2 with TRBJ2-7, with D possibly matching TRBD1 (6 bases). The specimen was PBMCs. The DNA for the CDR3 is TGTGCCAGCAGCCGGAATTCAGGGGACTACGAGCAGTACTTC. Protein: CASSRNSGDYEQYF.